Sequencing of this T cell receptor beta chain was carried out in a study of blood T cells in healthy people across ages. Study at large: Capturing about one barcoded beta molecule per two T cells was achieved by template switching.

This CDR3 spans 13 amino acids. The V end was cut by 7 bases, the J end by 0 bases, with 8 bases between. In germline, CDR1 is MGHRA, CDR2 YSYEKL. Study conclusions and caveats: Greater diversity and more naive CD4+ cells were seen in long-lived donors than in aged donors.

This clonotype was seen a few times. Its antigen is unidentified. The people who gave samples were healthy Caucasians from Russia, aged 6 to 90. Next came a second PCR, run for about 7 to 12 cycles, which used a sample-barcoded 5' primer along with a J-beta primer mix. TCRdb recomputed calls from the 5' RACE reads with MiXCR, one row per CDR3 protein. The sample holds more than 1.4 million distinct CDR3 sequences, 42% seen once. The chain recombines TRBV4-1 with TRBJ2-3, with D possibly TRBD1 on 6 matching bases. The clonotype comes from a woman younger than 35 in good health. Sequenced input: blood. The CDR3 is CASKGESTDTQYF. CDR3 DNA sequence: TGCGCCAGCAAGGGGGAGAGCACAGATACGCAGTATTTT.